This TCR beta chain was recovered during a study of T-cell reconstitution after alpha-beta-depleted transplantation in children. The CDR3 consists of 14 residues. V lost 2 bases to trimming and J lost 3 bases, with 11 bases between them. Unique molecular identifiers were incorporated into the prepared TCRbeta library. TCRdb passed the PCR reads through MiXCR, listing each CDR3 protein once. This table holds roughly 500,000 distinct CDR3 sequences, 12% found once. The table lists this clonotype with a few counts. This receptor was taken from a human donor who donated a stem cell graft to a child with combined immunodeficiency. The chain is built from TRBV12-3 or TRBV12-4 and TRBJ2-7; D gene ambiguous. The material was PBMCs from the stem cell graft donor, obtained from the stem cell graft. The CDR3 coding sequence is TGTGCCAGCAGTTTAACGGCGCTTATCTACGAGCAGTACTTC. This codes for CASSLTALIYEQYF.